The 15 T cell receptor beta chains reported below all come from one sample, sequenced in a study of blood T cell repertoires in COVID-19. Profiling relied on immunoSEQ multiplex PCR, and the TCRdb table lists in-frame clones only, not all of them. The table has over 120,000 clones, 75% to 90% seen once; the top ten hold 11%. The sample was PBMCs or T cells enriched from blood (not recorded which). The receptors originated from a man aged 55 to 69 who had recovered from COVID-19.

The V and J genes are TRBV29-1 and TRBJ2-7, with a tentative D call TRBD1 (5 bases). The CDR3 sequence is 12 residues long. The germline V gene has CDR1 SQVTM and CDR2 ANQGSEA. V was cut by 5 bases and J by 2 bases, with 10 bases left in between. CDR3 DNA sequence: TGCAGCGTTAGGAAGGGGACCTACGAGCAGTACTTC. This translates into CSVRKGTYEQYF.

This sequence joins TRBV11-2 and TRBJ2-7; weak D call: TRBD2 (5 bases). Trimming shortened V by 0 bases and J by 3 bases, and 12 bases separated the two germline ends. Germline lookup yields CDR1 SGHAT and CDR2 FQNNGV. This CDR3 is built from 15 residues. The CDR3 sequence is CASSLDQEVIYEQYF. CDR3 in DNA: TGTGCCAGCAGCTTAGATCAGGAGGTGATCTACGAGCAGTACTTC.

Here the CDR3 reads CASSLRDYPGDTQYF. Here the CDR3 DNA reads TGTGCCAGCAGCTTAAGAGACTACCCGGGAGATACGCAGTATTTT. The chain links TRBV5-6 to TRBJ2-3; D may be TRBD2 (5 bases). CDR3 size: 15 residues. Germline lookup yields CDR1 SGHDT and CDR2 YYEEEE. V was clipped by 2 bases and J by 5 bases, with 15 bases between them.

The rearrangement uses TRBV5-8 and TRBJ2-3; TRBD2 might be the D (5 bases). Trimming shortened V by 5 bases and J by 8 bases, and 9 bases separated the two germline ends. Germline V gene sequence: CDR1 SGHTS, CDR2 YDEGEE. CDR3 length: 11 residues. The CDR3 nucleotides read TGTGCCAGCAGACTAGAGGTTACGCAGTATTTT. Encoded protein: CASRLEVTQYF.

The chain employs TRBV19 and TRBJ1-5; no definite D call. Trimming took 7 bases from V and 2 from J, leaving 18 bases between them. The length of the CDR3 is 16 residues. Germline V gene sequence: CDR1 LNHDA, CDR2 SQIVND (reference sequence). The CDR3 protein is CASKRTRGYGNQPQHF. CDR3 DNA: TGTGCCAGTAAACGGACTCGGGGATACGGCAATCAGCCCCAGCATTTT.

This chain connects TRBV15 to TRBJ2-2, with D possibly being TRBD2 (5 bases). V lost 1 base, J lost 7 bases, and 13 bases lay in between. Germline V gene data show CDR1 as LNHNV and CDR2 as YYDKDF (reference sequence). This CDR3 has 15 residues. CDR3 in DNA: TGTGCCACCAGCAGAGTGGCGGGCGGAATCGGGGAGCTGTTTTTT. This gives the protein CATSRVAGGIGELFF.

The chain couples TRBV27 to TRBJ1-3, with a tentative D call TRBD1 (5 bases). V was pared by 4 bases and J by 8 bases, with 15 bases between. The CDR3 sequence is 14 residues long. Germline-derived CDR1 and CDR2 are MNHEY and SMNVEV (reference sequence). The CDR3 nucleotides are TGTGCCAGCAGTTCCCAGGGTGGATTGGACACCATATATTTT. It codes for CASSSQGGLDTIYF.

There are a few counts of this clone. The chain couples TRBV4-1 to TRBJ1-5; a weak D match, TRBD1 (6 bases). The CDR3 contains 15 residues. From germline, CDR1 is MGHRA and CDR2 YSYEKL. Trimming removed 5 bases at V and 5 bases at J, with 16 bases between. Here the CDR3 reads CASSTGAGGHQPQHF. The CDR3 nucleotides are TGCGCCAGCAGCACGGGGGCGGGGGGCCATCAGCCCCAGCATTTT.

The chain has TRBV11-3 and TRBJ1-1, with D perhaps matching TRBD1 (5 bases). The germline V and J ends were trimmed by 1 base and 1 base, with 10 bases remaining between them. Germline V gene lookup returns CDR1 SGHNT and CDR2 YENEEA. The CDR3 is 15 residues long. The CDR3 loop reads CASSLGGQGNTEAFF. The CDR3 bases are TGTGCCAGCAGCTTAGGGGGCCAGGGGAACACTGAAGCTTTCTTT.

This chain connects TRBV19 to TRBJ2-2, with TRBD2 as a possible D gene (6 bases). The CDR3 runs 16 residues. Germline values: CDR1 LNHDA, CDR2 SQIVND (reference sequence). Trimming took 4 bases from V and 4 from J, leaving 16 bases between them. The CDR3 DNA reads TGTGCCAGTAGTACCCGGAGGAGGGGCACCACCGGGGAGCTGTTTTTT. Protein sequence: CASSTRRRGTTGELFF.

V usage is TRBV9 and J usage is TRBJ2-3; D remains ambiguous. CDR1 SGDLS and CDR2 YYNGEE come from the germline V gene. V lost 4 bases and J lost 4, with 13 bases in between. CDR3 length equals 14 residues. The DNA for the CDR3 is TGTGCCAGCAGCTTAGGATATCGGGCAGATACGCAGTATTTT. It yields the protein CASSLGYRADTQYF.

The chain couples TRBV28 to TRBJ2-3; D not certain. CDR3 size: 12 residues. Looked up from germline, CDR1 is MDHEN and CDR2 is SYDVKM. Trimming stripped 3 bases from V and 5 bases from J, with 6 bases between. CDR3 DNA: TGTGCCAGCAGTTTCCGACTAGATACGCAGTATTTT. As protein: CASSFRLDTQYF.

This chain links TRBV28 with TRBJ1-2, with a tentative D call TRBD1 (5 bases). This CDR3 is built from 14 residues. The V end was cut by 5 bases, the J end by 10 bases, with 20 bases between. CDR1 is MDHEN and CDR2 is SYDVKM in the germline V gene. The CDR3 loop is CASSPGGGSLHYTF. In DNA, the CDR3 is TGTGCCAGCAGTCCCGGGGGGGGTTCATTACACTACACCTTC.

V gene TRBV13 combines with J gene TRBJ2-1; 8 bases are shared with TRBD1. Germline values: CDR1 PRHDT, CDR2 FYEKMQ (reference sequence). With V trimmed by 2 bases and J by 9 bases, 3 bases remained unmatched. The CDR3 length is 13 residues. The DNA of the CDR3 is TGTGCCAGCAGCTTACAGGGGGCCGTTGAGCAGTTCTTC. Encoded protein: CASSLQGAVEQFF. The entire variable domain, with the rest obtained from reference TRBV13 and TRBJ2-1, is as follows: AAGVIQSPRHLIKEKRETATLKCYPIPRHDTVYWYQQGPGQDPQFLISFYEKMQSDKGSIPDRFSAQQFSDYHSELNMSSLELGDSALYFCASSLQGAVEQFFGPGTRLTVL.

J is TRBJ1-1 and V is TRBV12-3 or TRBV12-4; D call uncertain. This CDR3 spans 12 amino acids. V was shortened by 7 bases and J by 11 bases, with 17 bases between the two germline ends. CDR3 region: CASTLSPAGAFF. In DNA form, the CDR3 reads TGTGCCAGCACCCTTTCTCCGGCCGGGGCTTTCTTT.